These T cell receptor beta chains were read from a single sample in a study of technical replicates of blood from a few donors. Libraries were prepared by immunoSEQ multiplex PCR; TCRdb keeps only in-frame clonotypes and omits some of them. The table lists about 81,000 clones, 75% to 85% of them singletons. Sequencing used PBMCs. These receptors came from a human donor in good health. Some clones in this sample may be carry-over from other donors' samples. CDR3s include the opening cysteine and the closing phenylalanine or tryptophan. A D gene is named only where the DNA matches it firmly. Some rows mark clone size as missing; the rest say once, few, many or name a class of expanded clone.

D,J,V,size,DNA,CDR3
NA,TRBJ2-7,TRBV10-1,NA,TGCGCCAGCAGTGAGTCTCAGGGGTCTTACAGCTCCGACGACGAGCAGTACTTC,CASSESQGSYSSDDEQYF
TRBD1,TRBJ2-6,TRBV19,NA,TGTGCCAGTAGTCAATCGGACAGGGGAGGTTCTGGGGCCAACGTCCTGACTTTC,CASSQSDRGGSGANVLTF
NA,TRBJ2-7,TRBV21-1,NA,TGTGCCAGCAGCACGGAGGGAGGGATTGGGACAGGTACCTACGAGCAGTACTTC,CASSTEGGIGTGTYEQYF
NA,TRBJ2-7,TRBV19,NA,TGTGCCAGTAGTACCCGCTCGGGGTTGTTGGAGCAGTACTTC,CASSTRSGLLEQYF
TRBD2,TRBJ2-5,TRBV7-9,NA,TGTGCCAGCAGCTCTACTATACTAGCGGGGCAAGAGACCCAGTACTTC,CASSSTILAGQETQYF
NA,TRBJ2-1,TRBV21-1,NA,TGTGCCAGCAGCAAAGTGTTCCGGGACAGGGAAATTTTTAATGAGCAGTTCTTC,CASSKVFRDREIFNEQFF
NA,TRBJ2-2,TRBV11-3,few,TGTGCCAGCAGCACCGCGGGGAAGGGGGAGCTGTTTTTT,CASSTAGKGELFF
NA,TRBJ2-5,TRBV11-3,NA,TGTGCCAGCAGTATGGGGGGGCGAGGAGAGACCCAGTACTTC,CASSMGGRGETQYF
NA,TRBJ1-4,TRBV7-2,NA,TGTGCCAGCAGCGCCTACAGGGCAACTAATGAAAAACTGTTTTTT,CASSAYRATNEKLFF
TRBD2,TRBJ2-7,TRBV4-1,few,TGCGCCAGCAGCCAAGAGAGCGGGAGTCAATACGAGCAGTACTTC,CASSQESGSQYEQYF
NA,TRBJ2-7,TRBV10-3,NA,TGTGCCATCAGTGATACTGGTTACGAGCAGTACTTC,CAISDTGYEQYF
TRBD2,TRBJ2-3,TRBV5-1,NA,TGCGCCAGCAGCTTGGGGACTAGCGTAGATACGCAGTATTTT,CASSLGTSVDTQYF
TRBD2,TRBJ2-5,TRBV19,NA,TGTGCCAGTCTCAGAATCCGGGACTACCAGTACTTC,CASLRIRDYQYF
TRBD1,TRBJ2-7,TRBV27,NA,TGTGCCAGCAGTTCGGGACAGGCAGACTACGAGCAGTACTTC,CASSSGQADYEQYF
TRBD1,TRBJ2-7,TRBV30,NA,TGTGCCTGGAACAGGGGCCTTAGCTACGAGCAGTACTTC,CAWNRGLSYEQYF
TRBD2,TRBJ2-1,TRBV4-2,NA,TGTGCCAGCAGCCAAGGGTGGATGAGGACTAGCGACTACAATGAGCAGTTCTTC,CASSQGWMRTSDYNEQFF
TRBD1,TRBJ2-3,TRBV5-4,NA,TGTGCCAGCAGCCCAATCCCGGGACAGGGTGCAGATACGCAGTATTTT,CASSPIPGQGADTQYF
NA,TRBJ1-2,TRBV19,NA,TGTGCCAGTAGAGATGACAGGAGCTACTATGGCTACACCTTC,CASRDDRSYYGYTF
NA,TRBJ1-5,TRBV6-1,once,TGTGCCAGCAGTCCCTCGGGGGGCGGTCAGCCCCAGCATTTT,CASSPSGGGQPQHF
TRBD1,TRBJ2-2,TRBV29-1,NA,TGCAGCGTTGGGGACAGGTGGAACACCGGGGAGCTGTTTTTT,CSVGDRWNTGELFF
TRBD2,TRBJ2-7,TRBV29-1,NA,TGCAGCGTTGAAGTGACTAGCGGGGGGCGCTACGAGCAGTACTTC,CSVEVTSGGRYEQYF
NA,TRBJ2-7,TRBV20-1,NA,TGCAGTGCTATCCAGGGAAAAGAGCAGTACTTC,CSAIQGKEQYF
TRBD2,TRBJ2-1,TRBV5-1,NA,TGCGCCAGCAGCTATTCGGGACTAGCGGGAGCTGAGCAGTTCTTC,CASSYSGLAGAEQFF
TRBD1,TRBJ2-7,TRBV7-2,NA,TGTGCCAGCAGCTTAGTGGGGCAGGGGGCGTCCCACGAGCAGTACTTC,CASSLVGQGASHEQYF
TRBD1,TRBJ1-1,TRBV5-1,few,TGCGCCAGCAGCTCCCCGGGACAGGCGAACACTGAAGCTTTCTTT,CASSSPGQANTEAFF
NA,TRBJ2-7,TRBV2,NA,TGTGCCAGCAGTGTCAGCGGTAGCTCCTACGAGCAGTACTTC,CASSVSGSSYEQYF
NA,TRBJ2-3,TRBV29-1,NA,TGCAGCGCTGCGCGTGAAGGGAGATATACGCAGTATTTT,CSAAREGRYTQYF
TRBD2,TRBJ2-2,TRBV27,NA,TGTGCCAGCAGCCCACTAGCGGACTCGAACACCGGGGAGCTGTTTTTT,CASSPLADSNTGELFF
TRBD2,TRBJ2-2,TRBV6-5,NA,TGTGCCAGCAGCCTTAGCGGGCGTAACACCGGGGAGCTGTTTTTT,CASSLSGRNTGELFF
NA,TRBJ2-7,TRBV9,NA,TGTGCCAGCAGCGTAGACGCTAGCGTAGGCTACGAGCAGTACTTC,CASSVDASVGYEQYF
TRBD1,TRBJ1-2,TRBV19,NA,TGTGCCAGCTACGCCGGGACAGGGGTCTATGGCTACACCTTC,CASYAGTGVYGYTF
NA,TRBJ1-2,TRBV6-5,NA,TGTGCCAGCAGTTACGTCCGGGGTTACTATGGCTACACCTTC,CASSYVRGYYGYTF
NA,TRBJ1-4,TRBV27,NA,TGTGCCAGCAGTTTGACCCGGGGTAATGAAAAACTGTTTTTT,CASSLTRGNEKLFF
NA,TRBJ2-3,TRBV5-4,NA,TGTGCCAGCAGCCTGGTCGGTACTAGCACAGATACGCAGTATTTT,CASSLVGTSTDTQYF
NA,TRBJ1-2,TRBV5-1,NA,TGCGCCAGCAGCCAAGTGACAGGTCCTCAGGACTACACCTTC,CASSQVTGPQDYTF
NA,TRBJ1-2,TRBV27,NA,TGTGCCAGCAGTTTAGCCCCGTCGTACGGGGGCTACACCTTC,CASSLAPSYGGYTF
TRBD2,TRBJ2-1,TRBV7-6,NA,TGTGCCAGCAGCTTGCTAGCGGGAACACCATCCTACAATGAGCAGTTCTTC,CASSLLAGTPSYNEQFF
TRBD1,TRBJ2-1,TRBV5-4,NA,TGTGCCAGCAGCGGGACAGGGGGCTCCTACAATGAGCAGTTCTTC,CASSGTGGSYNEQFF
NA,TRBJ2-7,TRBV6-1,NA,TGTGCCAGCAGTGAATCAACAGGGGGGGGGTCCTACGAGCAGTACTTC,CASSESTGGGSYEQYF
TRBD1,TRBJ1-2,TRBV7-3,NA,TGTGCCAGCAGCTTACCCCGGGACAGAAACTATGGCTACACCTTC,CASSLPRDRNYGYTF
NA,TRBJ1-5,TRBV5-7,NA,TGTGCCAGCAGCTCGTCAGAAGATAGCAATCAGCCCCAGCATTTT,CASSSSEDSNQPQHF
TRBD2,TRBJ2-7,TRBV29-1,NA,TGCAGCGTGCAAGTTAGCGGGAGTCTTACAGGCGAGCAGTACTTC,CSVQVSGSLTGEQYF
NA,TRBJ1-5,TRBV7-8,few,TGTGCCAGCAGCTTAGGAGGGAGAAACGGCAATCAGCCCCAGCATTTT,CASSLGGRNGNQPQHF
TRBD1,TRBJ1-2,TRBV10-3,NA,TGTGCCATCAGTGATATTTTCCGGGACAGTGGCTACACCTTC,CAISDIFRDSGYTF
NA,TRBJ2-7,TRBV6-5,few,TGTGCCAGCAGTTACACATTAGACACGACCTACGAGCAGTACTTC,CASSYTLDTTYEQYF
NA,TRBJ2-7,TRBV21-1,NA,TGTGCCAGCACCCTCCGGCGGGCCAGCTCCTACGAGCAGTACTTC,CASTLRRASSYEQYF
NA,TRBJ1-6,TRBV10-3,NA,TGTGCCAGCCTGGCGGGGGAGAATTCACCCCTCCACTTT,CASLAGENSPLHF
NA,TRBJ2-5,TRBV29-1,NA,TGCAGCGTTGAAGATCTGGGGGGTAGTCCAGAGACCCAGTACTTC,CSVEDLGGSPETQYF
NA,TRBJ1-2,TRBV7-2,NA,TGTGCCAGCAGCTTAGGCAGATTCTATGGCTACACCTTC,CASSLGRFYGYTF
NA,TRBJ1-2,TRBV25-1,NA,TGTGCCAGCAGTTCCCCGCCGGACTATGGCTACACCTTC,CASSSPPDYGYTF